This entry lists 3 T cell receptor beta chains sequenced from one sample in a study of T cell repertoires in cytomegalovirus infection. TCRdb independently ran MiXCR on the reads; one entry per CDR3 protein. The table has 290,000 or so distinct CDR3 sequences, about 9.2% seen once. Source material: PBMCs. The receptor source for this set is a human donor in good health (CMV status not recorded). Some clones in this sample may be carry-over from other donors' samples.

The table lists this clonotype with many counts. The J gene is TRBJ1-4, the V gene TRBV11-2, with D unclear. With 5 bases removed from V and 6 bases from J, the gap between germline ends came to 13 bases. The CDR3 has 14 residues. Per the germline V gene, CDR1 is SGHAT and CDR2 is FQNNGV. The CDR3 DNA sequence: TGTGCCAGCAGCCAAACTCACAGCGATGAAAAACTGTTTTTT. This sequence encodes CASSQTHSDEKLFF.

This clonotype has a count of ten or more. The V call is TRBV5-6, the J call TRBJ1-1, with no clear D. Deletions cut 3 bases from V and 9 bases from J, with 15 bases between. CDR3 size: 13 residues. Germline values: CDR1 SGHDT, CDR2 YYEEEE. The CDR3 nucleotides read TGTGCCAGCAGCTCGGGAAGTCTGGGCAAAGCTTTCTTT. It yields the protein CASSSGSLGKAFF.

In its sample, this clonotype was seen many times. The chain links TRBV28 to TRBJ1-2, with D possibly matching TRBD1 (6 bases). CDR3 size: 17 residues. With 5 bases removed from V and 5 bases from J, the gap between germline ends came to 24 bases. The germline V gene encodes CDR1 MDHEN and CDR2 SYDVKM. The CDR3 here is CASSPPGVVRSMYGYTF. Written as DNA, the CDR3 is TGTGCCAGCAGTCCCCCAGGGGTCGTAAGGTCTATGTATGGCTACACCTTC.